This TCR beta chain derives from a study of CD8 T cells in ankylosing spondylitis. The study's findings and limits: A motif of fewer than ten highly homologous TCR beta variants was seen as apparently characteristic of ankylosing spondylitis blood. According to the report, clones linked to the disease were significantly enriched in matched synovial fluid samples taken from ankylosing spondylitis patients. Disease-linked clones bore a CD8+ phenotype and were relatively rare in peripheral blood.

The CDR3 has 11 residues. Germline assignment: CDR1 SQVTM and CDR2 ANQGSEA. The ends were cut back, 3 bases at V and 4 bases at J, with 3 bases in the middle. This clonotype has ten or more counts. Its cognate antigen is unknown. TCRdb reprocessed the 5' RACE reads with MiXCR, giving one entry per CDR3 protein. The sample includes 250,000 to 350,000 distinct CDR3 sequences, 20% of them seen just once. V is TRBV29-1 and J is TRBJ2-2; no firm D call. The TCR originated in a male donor with ankylosing spondylitis or in good health (not recorded which). Sequences were obtained from blood, either unsorted or a sorted T cell fraction (not recorded which). The CDR3 nucleotides are TGCAGCGTTGAGAGCACCGGGGAGCTGTTTTTT. It translates to CSVESTGELFF.